This T cell receptor (beta chain) was sequenced in a study of T cells in Graves' hyperthyroidism and ophthalmopathy (dated by TCRdb to the late 2010s). A note on the overall study: Peripheral blood samples were taken at initial diagnosis, before any treatment was given. A discovery cohort of roughly 100 patients, about 40 with Graves' ophthalmopathy and 55 to 60 with stable Graves' hyperthyroidism, was used to find distinguishing TCR V-J signatures. Prospective prediction of ophthalmopathy was tested in an independent validation cohort of fewer than 20 hyperthyroidism patients and some 17 patients who later progressed to ophthalmopathy. The approximately 97 discovery patients were randomly divided into training and test sets at a 7:3 ratio. The study also compared thyroid tissue and blood T-cell repertoires from more than 5 Graves' hyperthyroidism patients. After sampling, hyperthyroidism patients received methimazole starting at 30 mg daily, and ophthalmopathy patients received high-dose intravenous methylprednisolone. The paper describes TCR Vbeta CDR3 sequencing of 135 peripheral blood samples, made up of approximately 40 ophthalmopathy patients, 70 to 80 hyperthyroidism patients and 17 progressor patients. Broad study findings and their caveats: A model built on a 13 V-J signature distinguished ophthalmopathy from stable hyperthyroidism, reaching 87.88% sensitivity and 81.08% specificity in cross-validation and 80%/75% in testing. In validation, the model predicted progression to ophthalmopathy a median of 6.5 months before onset, with roughly 68% sensitivity and roughly 73% specificity. Sample size was not statistically predetermined, and investigators were not blinded to group allocation. Most expanded thyroid clonotypes (frequency above 0.001) were also detected in blood, suggesting blood repertoires may reflect thyroid immune responses.

The germline V gene encodes CDR1 LNHDA and CDR2 SQIVND (reference sequence). V drops 3 bases and J drops 3 bases, leaving 15 bases in between. Spanning cysteine to phenylalanine, the CDR3 consists of 15 amino acids. The entry retains the CDR3 DNA only, 45 bases that are in frame from base 1. The TCR beta CDR3 regions were amplified from the RNA transcripts. The first round of RT-PCR for the TCR CDR3 was performed with the HTBI primer set and the Qiagen OneStep RT-PCR kit. Libraries were constructed in a second round of multiplex PCR, after which size selection and purification were carried out. Paired-end sequencing of the libraries was performed with 100 bp reads on an Illumina HiSeq2000. In the paper's pipeline: SOAPnuke was used to process the raw data, with reads discarded if the reads contained adapters or uncalled bases, had a mean Phred below 15, or lacked an exact constant-primer or identifier match. High-quality paired reads were merged with COPE v1.2.5, and unique nucleotide sequences were defined as clonotypes. MiTCR v1.1 was used to align the clonotypes against IMGT TRBV, TRBD and TRBJ reference segments. Only V-J combinations with frequency above 0.0001, covering approximately 99% of repertoires, were analysed. The TCS score was defined as F50 (clonal expansion) divided by E x V (chaos), with BLOSUM62-based TCRdist calculated between CDR3 peptides within each V-J. Welch's t-statistics and random forest reduced 450 to 600 V-J features to roughly 13, which were used in a naive Bayes classifier (R e1071). The similarity between thyroid and blood repertoires was quantified using the Morisita-Horn index. The public sequencing data were trimmed at Q25 with fastp and processed into clonotypes with MiXCR by TCRdb, which kept only in-frame beta chains. Each entry merges the rows of one CDR3 protein and shows their most common DNA and genes. The V and J calls and clone size come from TCRdb's table, not from the authors' own analysis. The sample includes about 59,000 distinct CDR3 sequences, with roughly 50% observed a single time. The top ten hold roughly 3.3% of the sample.

This clonotype came up many times. Its antigen is unknown. The sample holds no much larger clone one base away, and base qualities are not on file. In the ophthalmopathy patients, disease was moderately to severely active, with a Clinical Activity Score of 3 or more, a NOSPECS grade of 4 or more, and a duration of less than 3 months. The study excluded patients with uncontrolled infections, other autoimmune diseases, pregnancy or lactation. Clinical symptoms, serum thyroxine and TRAb, thyroid ultrasound, and orbital computed tomography formed the basis for the diagnoses. Ficoll-Paque density gradient centrifugation was used to isolate PBMCs from approximately 10 ml of fresh peripheral blood. Total RNA was extracted using Trizol reagent, and RNA quality was assessed on an Agilent 2100 Bioanalyzer.

The rearrangement combines TRBV19 with TRBJ2-7; the D gene lacks a confident call. The sequenced material came from blood. The sequence derives from a woman aged 55-69 years with Graves' ophthalmopathy. In nucleotides, the sequence is TGTGCCAGTAGTATCGCAGGAAGGGCCAGCTACGAGCAGTACTTC. Its amino acids are CASSIAGRASYEQYF.